The entry below describes one TCR beta chain. Its antigen is not identified. Measured with immunoSEQ multiplex PCR; TCRdb has only the in-frame clones, and not every one. The sample has 1.6 million or so clones, about 98.5% seen once; the top ten hold about 0.34%. The data are from a study of shared clonotypes between healthy human individuals. The wider study: Those who served as donors were two women and a few men between the ages of 18 and 49. Study outcomes and limitations: Generation probabilities were higher for clonotypes shared across all four sorted-subset donors than for unshared ones. Clonotype sharing among donors likely depends on sequencing depth.

The V gene's germline CDR1 is GTSNPN and CDR2 SVGIG (reference sequence). Trimming took 4 bases from V and 4 from J; bases not matched to a gene: 16. The length of the CDR3 is 17 residues. Splitting of CD4+ cells produced CD45RA+ naive and CD45RA-negative memory subsets. V and J are TRBV30 and TRBJ2-5, with 9 positions matching TRBD1. The origin of this receptor is a man between 25 and 39 years old in good health. Input material: naive CD4+ T cells sorted from blood. Subset defined: CD45RA+ positively selected. CDR3 sequence reads: CAWNTARGTGIIETQYF. The CDR3 DNA reads TGTGCCTGGAATACCGCCCGGGGGACAGGGATTATAGAGACCCAGTACTTC.